A selection of T cell receptor beta chains follows, all from one sample in a study of blood T cell repertoires in COVID-19. TCRdb's copy holds only in-frame clones and misses some; the assay was immunoSEQ multiplex PCR. The repertoire includes around 620,000 clones, around 89% of them detected once, and approximately 0.3% sits in the top ten. The sequencing input was peripheral blood. All receptors derive from a woman aged 18-30 years with acute or convalescent COVID-19. Both conserved end residues are part of each CDR3. The order of the fields is V gene, CDR3 length, D gene, J gene, clone size, CDR3 protein, CDR3 DNA. D genes are given only for firm matches. Size is omitted from some rows. Given values are once, few, many or a class for expanded clones.

V gene: TRBV19
CDR3 length: 16
D gene: TRBD1
J gene: TRBJ1-1
clone size: -
CDR3 protein: CASRNQQGAWNTEAFF
CDR3 DNA: TGTGCCAGTAGGAACCAACAGGGGGCATGGAACACTGAAGCTTTCTTT

V gene: TRBV27
CDR3 length: 15
D gene: -
J gene: TRBJ2-3
clone size: -
CDR3 protein: CASSTGTVRGDTQYF
CDR3 DNA: TGTGCCAGCAGTACAGGCACGGTTAGGGGCGATACGCAGTATTTT

V gene: TRBV4-3
CDR3 length: 16
D gene: TRBD2
J gene: TRBJ2-2
clone size: -
CDR3 protein: CASSITSGANTGELFF
CDR3 DNA: TGCGCCAGCAGCATTACTAGCGGAGCGAACACCGGGGAGCTGTTTTTT

V gene: TRBV2
CDR3 length: 12
D gene: -
J gene: TRBJ1-1
clone size: once
CDR3 protein: CASSGAGAEAFF
CDR3 DNA: TGTGCCAGCAGTGGCGCAGGGGCTGAAGCTTTCTTT

V gene: TRBV2
CDR3 length: 13
D gene: -
J gene: TRBJ1-1
clone size: -
CDR3 protein: CASRGQGNTEAFF
CDR3 DNA: TGTGCCAGCAGGGGCCAGGGAAACACTGAAGCTTTCTTT

V gene: TRBV12-2
CDR3 length: 15
D gene: -
J gene: TRBJ1-2
clone size: -
CDR3 protein: CASRPRDRGAYGYTF
CDR3 DNA: TGTGCAAGTCGCCCTCGGGACAGGGGGGCCTATGGCTACACCTTC

V gene: TRBV2
CDR3 length: 14
D gene: TRBD1
J gene: TRBJ2-7
clone size: -
CDR3 protein: CASSGRDRATEQYF
CDR3 DNA: TGTGCCAGCAGTGGAAGGGACAGGGCTACCGAGCAGTACTTC

V gene: TRBV12-3/TRBV12-4
CDR3 length: 12
D gene: -
J gene: TRBJ1-6
clone size: few
CDR3 protein: CASSPLNSPLHF
CDR3 DNA: TGTGCCAGCAGCCCCCTGAATTCACCCCTCCACTTT

V gene: TRBV5-1
CDR3 length: 16
D gene: TRBD1
J gene: TRBJ1-2
clone size: -
CDR3 protein: CASSTDRVSANYGYTF
CDR3 DNA: TGCGCCAGCAGTACGGACAGGGTGTCGGCTAACTATGGCTACACCTTC

V gene: TRBV29-1
CDR3 length: 15
D gene: -
J gene: TRBJ2-3
clone size: -
CDR3 protein: CSVEEGRESADTQYF
CDR3 DNA: TGCAGCGTTGAAGAAGGGCGGGAATCCGCAGATACGCAGTATTTT

V gene: TRBV3-1/TRBV3-2
CDR3 length: 12
D gene: -
J gene: TRBJ2-5
clone size: -
CDR3 protein: CASSGHQETQYF
CDR3 DNA: TGTGCCAGCAGCGGGCACCAAGAGACCCAGTACTTC

V gene: TRBV7-7
CDR3 length: 15
D gene: -
J gene: TRBJ1-1
clone size: -
CDR3 protein: CASSSRTEMNTEAFF
CDR3 DNA: TGTGCCAGCAGCTCCCGAACCGAGATGAACACTGAAGCTTTCTTT

V gene: TRBV7-2
CDR3 length: 14
D gene: -
J gene: TRBJ1-5
clone size: -
CDR3 protein: CASSPLNSNQPQHF
CDR3 DNA: TGTGCCAGCAGCCCACTGAATAGCAATCAGCCCCAGCATTTT

V gene: TRBV6-5
CDR3 length: 15
D gene: -
J gene: TRBJ2-2
clone size: -
CDR3 protein: CASTGARNPTGELFF
CDR3 DNA: TGTGCCAGCACTGGGGCAAGGAACCCTACCGGGGAGCTGTTTTTT

V gene: TRBV28
CDR3 length: 14
D gene: TRBD1
J gene: TRBJ1-3
clone size: -
CDR3 protein: CASNRGGSGNTIYF
CDR3 DNA: TGTGCCAGCAACAGGGGAGGCTCCGGAAACACCATATATTTT

V gene: TRBV5-6
CDR3 length: 13
D gene: TRBD1
J gene: TRBJ1-5
clone size: -
CDR3 protein: CASSATGGEPQHF
CDR3 DNA: TGTGCCAGCAGCGCCACAGGGGGAGAGCCCCAGCATTTT

V gene: TRBV4-1
CDR3 length: 16
D gene: -
J gene: TRBJ1-5
clone size: -
CDR3 protein: CASSQTATASNQPQHF
CDR3 DNA: TGCGCCAGCAGCCAAACGGCAACAGCCAGCAATCAGCCCCAGCATTTT

V gene: TRBV11-1
CDR3 length: 16
D gene: TRBD1
J gene: TRBJ1-1
clone size: few
CDR3 protein: CASTQGTGIMNTEAFF
CDR3 DNA: TGTGCCAGCACCCAAGGGACAGGGATCATGAACACTGAAGCTTTCTTT

V gene: TRBV3-1/TRBV3-2
CDR3 length: 17
D gene: -
J gene: TRBJ1-1
clone size: -
CDR3 protein: CASSRPPTETMNTEAFF
CDR3 DNA: TGTGCCAGCAGCCGACCCCCGACAGAGACGATGAACACTGAAGCTTTCTTT

V gene: TRBV6-4
CDR3 length: 15
D gene: -
J gene: TRBJ1-1
clone size: -
CDR3 protein: CASRPWDTKNTEAFF
CDR3 DNA: TGTGCCAGCAGGCCCTGGGACACCAAGAACACTGAAGCTTTCTTT

V gene: TRBV3-1/TRBV3-2
CDR3 length: 15
D gene: -
J gene: TRBJ2-4
clone size: -
CDR3 protein: CASSQDRGPKNIQYF
CDR3 DNA: TGTGCCAGCAGCCAAGATAGAGGGCCCAAAAACATTCAGTACTTC

V gene: TRBV28
CDR3 length: 13
D gene: -
J gene: TRBJ1-2
clone size: -
CDR3 protein: CATRPGQNYGYTF
CDR3 DNA: TGTGCCACCCGCCCGGGACAAAACTATGGCTACACCTTC

V gene: TRBV6-1
CDR3 length: 16
D gene: -
J gene: TRBJ1-5
clone size: -
CDR3 protein: CASSEALHKGGQPQHF
CDR3 DNA: TGTGCCAGCAGTGAAGCGCTTCACAAGGGGGGGCAGCCCCAGCATTTT

V gene: TRBV19
CDR3 length: 15
D gene: -
J gene: TRBJ1-5
clone size: -
CDR3 protein: CASSITGRTNQPQHF
CDR3 DNA: TGTGCCAGTAGTATTACAGGCAGAACCAATCAGCCCCAGCATTTT

V gene: TRBV2
CDR3 length: 14
D gene: TRBD2
J gene: TRBJ2-1
clone size: -
CDR3 protein: CASSATSPTVEQFF
CDR3 DNA: TGTGCCAGCAGCGCGACTAGCCCTACAGTTGAGCAGTTCTTC

V gene: TRBV28
CDR3 length: 14
D gene: TRBD1
J gene: TRBJ1-6
clone size: -
CDR3 protein: CASRRDSRNSPLHF
CDR3 DNA: TGTGCCAGCAGGAGGGACAGTCGTAATTCACCCCTCCACTTT

V gene: TRBV24-1
CDR3 length: 15
D gene: TRBD1
J gene: TRBJ2-3
clone size: -
CDR3 protein: CATSDHRGWTDTQYF
CDR3 DNA: TGTGCCACCAGTGATCACAGGGGTTGGACAGATACGCAGTATTTT

V gene: TRBV3-1/TRBV3-2
CDR3 length: 13
D gene: -
J gene: TRBJ1-1
clone size: few
CDR3 protein: CASSQGGVWHAFF
CDR3 DNA: TGTGCCAGCAGCCAAGGGGGGGTGTGGCACGCTTTCTTT

V gene: TRBV6-5
CDR3 length: 15
D gene: -
J gene: TRBJ1-1
clone size: -
CDR3 protein: CASSYDQNQNTEAFF
CDR3 DNA: TGTGCCAGCAGTTACGATCAGAACCAGAACACTGAAGCTTTCTTT

V gene: TRBV4-2
CDR3 length: 14
D gene: -
J gene: TRBJ1-2
clone size: -
CDR3 protein: CASRISTSNYGYTF
CDR3 DNA: TGTGCCAGCAGAATTTCGACATCTAACTATGGCTACACCTTC

V gene: TRBV7-2
CDR3 length: 14
D gene: -
J gene: TRBJ1-4
clone size: -
CDR3 protein: CASSAGSQGGKLFF
CDR3 DNA: TGTGCCAGCAGCGCGGGCTCCCAAGGCGGAAAACTGTTTTTT

V gene: TRBV30
CDR3 length: 13
D gene: -
J gene: TRBJ1-2
clone size: -
CDR3 protein: CAWSVLGSYGYTF
CDR3 DNA: TGTGCCTGGAGTGTACTAGGAAGCTATGGCTACACCTTC

V gene: TRBV6-5
CDR3 length: 14
D gene: -
J gene: TRBJ1-2
clone size: -
CDR3 protein: CASTEGGTNYGYTF
CDR3 DNA: TGTGCCAGCACCGAGGGTGGGACAAACTATGGCTACACCTTC

V gene: TRBV5-1
CDR3 length: 17
D gene: TRBD1
J gene: TRBJ1-3
clone size: -
CDR3 protein: CASSLEQGVYSGNTIYF
CDR3 DNA: TGCGCCAGCAGCTTGGAACAGGGGGTTTACTCTGGAAACACCATATATTTT

V gene: TRBV6-5
CDR3 length: 11
D gene: -
J gene: TRBJ1-2
clone size: -
CDR3 protein: CASNGLEGYTF
CDR3 DNA: TGTGCCAGCAACGGACTAGAGGGCTACACCTTC

V gene: TRBV30
CDR3 length: 14
D gene: TRBD2
J gene: TRBJ2-7
clone size: -
CDR3 protein: CAWSVGTSLYEQYF
CDR3 DNA: TGTGCCTGGAGTGTAGGGACTAGTCTGTACGAGCAGTACTTC

V gene: TRBV19
CDR3 length: 13
D gene: -
J gene: TRBJ1-2
clone size: -
CDR3 protein: CASSIGGGDGYTF
CDR3 DNA: TGTGCCAGTAGTATAGGAGGGGGGGATGGCTACACCTTC

V gene: TRBV7-9
CDR3 length: 19
D gene: TRBD2
J gene: TRBJ2-1
clone size: once
CDR3 protein: CASSLVRLAGGSRGNEQFF
CDR3 DNA: TGTGCCAGCAGCTTAGTTCGACTAGCGGGGGGCTCTCGGGGAAATGAGCAGTTCTTC

V gene: TRBV6-2/TRBV6-3
CDR3 length: 15
D gene: TRBD2
J gene: TRBJ2-7
clone size: -
CDR3 protein: CASSYSGLAGYEQYF
CDR3 DNA: TGTGCCAGCAGTTACTCGGGACTAGCTGGCTACGAGCAGTACTTC

V gene: TRBV19
CDR3 length: 14
D gene: -
J gene: TRBJ1-1
clone size: -
CDR3 protein: CASSTQLGGTEAFF
CDR3 DNA: TGTGCCAGTAGTACCCAACTGGGGGGCACTGAAGCTTTCTTT

V gene: TRBV9
CDR3 length: 15
D gene: -
J gene: TRBJ1-5
clone size: -
CDR3 protein: CARSSGGRFNQPQHF
CDR3 DNA: TGTGCCAGGTCGAGCGGGGGGAGATTTAATCAGCCCCAGCATTTT

V gene: TRBV9
CDR3 length: 12
D gene: TRBD1
J gene: TRBJ1-6
clone size: -
CDR3 protein: CASRQGDSPLHF
CDR3 DNA: TGTGCCAGCAGGCAGGGGGATTCACCCCTCCACTTT

V gene: TRBV9
CDR3 length: 14
D gene: -
J gene: TRBJ1-2
clone size: -
CDR3 protein: CASSTNRENYGYTF
CDR3 DNA: TGTGCCAGCAGCACTAACAGGGAAAACTATGGCTACACCTTC

V gene: TRBV9
CDR3 length: 14
D gene: -
J gene: TRBJ2-7
clone size: once
CDR3 protein: CASSSPEVPYEQYF
CDR3 DNA: TGTGCCAGCAGTAGCCCAGAGGTACCCTACGAGCAGTACTTC

V gene: TRBV19
CDR3 length: 13
D gene: TRBD2
J gene: TRBJ2-1
clone size: few
CDR3 protein: CASSTPLAGGQFF
CDR3 DNA: TGTGCCAGTAGTACCCCACTAGCGGGGGGTCAGTTCTTC

V gene: TRBV2
CDR3 length: 16
D gene: -
J gene: TRBJ1-1
clone size: -
CDR3 protein: CASTALEDSLNTEAFF
CDR3 DNA: TGTGCCAGCACCGCCCTAGAGGACAGTTTGAACACTGAAGCTTTCTTT

V gene: TRBV27
CDR3 length: 12
D gene: -
J gene: TRBJ1-2
clone size: -
CDR3 protein: CASRTLGYGYTF
CDR3 DNA: TGTGCCAGCAGAACCCTCGGCTATGGCTACACCTTC

V gene: TRBV5-4
CDR3 length: 13
D gene: -
J gene: TRBJ1-1
clone size: -
CDR3 protein: CASSFGANTEAFF
CDR3 DNA: TGTGCCAGCAGCTTTGGAGCGAACACTGAAGCTTTCTTT

V gene: TRBV5-6
CDR3 length: 18
D gene: TRBD1
J gene: TRBJ1-1
clone size: -
CDR3 protein: CASSLPPGTGGFNTEAFF
CDR3 DNA: TGTGCCAGCAGCTTGCCCCCTGGGACAGGGGGTTTTAACACTGAAGCTTTCTTT

V gene: TRBV9
CDR3 length: 13
D gene: -
J gene: TRBJ1-5
clone size: -
CDR3 protein: CASSGGVNQPQHF
CDR3 DNA: TGTGCCAGCAGCGGGGGGGTAAATCAGCCCCAGCATTTT

V gene: TRBV12-3/TRBV12-4
CDR3 length: 12
D gene: -
J gene: TRBJ1-6
clone size: -
CDR3 protein: CASSPNLDTLHF
CDR3 DNA: TGTGCCAGCAGTCCTAACCTGGACACCCTCCACTTT

V gene: TRBV2
CDR3 length: 15
D gene: TRBD1
J gene: TRBJ2-7
clone size: -
CDR3 protein: CASRGQGQGRYEQYF
CDR3 DNA: TGTGCCAGCAGGGGACAGGGACAGGGGCGTTACGAGCAGTACTTC

V gene: TRBV30
CDR3 length: 13
D gene: -
J gene: TRBJ1-3
clone size: once
CDR3 protein: CAGLGQTGNTIYF
CDR3 DNA: TGTGCCGGGCTCGGACAGACTGGAAACACCATATATTTT

V gene: TRBV7-2
CDR3 length: 16
D gene: -
J gene: TRBJ1-4
clone size: -
CDR3 protein: CASSLTNPATNEKLFF
CDR3 DNA: TGTGCCAGCAGCTTAACCAATCCGGCAACTAATGAAAAACTGTTTTTT

V gene: TRBV24-1
CDR3 length: 13
D gene: -
J gene: TRBJ1-2
clone size: -
CDR3 protein: CATGMGAGYGYTF
CDR3 DNA: TGTGCCACCGGAATGGGCGCCGGCTATGGCTACACCTTC